Listed below are T cell receptor beta chains from one sample, sequenced in a study of cytomegalovirus exposure and HLA in healthy donors. Sequenced by immunoSEQ multiplex PCR; TCRdb stores in-frame clones only, minus some. The sample records 90,000 to 120,000 clones, roughly 82% being singletons. Source material: PBMCs. All receptors derive from a young man in good health and CMV-seropositive. CDR3s leave out the opening cysteine and the closing phenylalanine or tryptophan. A D gene is named only where the DNA matches it firmly.

j_call,v_call,d_call,cdr3_aa
TRBJ1-2,TRBV9,TRBD1,ASSDDRGPNGYT
TRBJ2-7,TRBV7-2,TRBD1,ASSHGQGWISYEQY
TRBJ1-2,TRBV19,-,ASSPGGTGYT
TRBJ1-2,TRBV5-1,-,ASSLDGELNGYT
TRBJ1-2,TRBV19,-,ASSIVGLQGGYT
TRBJ1-6,TRBV5-5,-,ASSLLVFDSPLH
TRBJ2-2,TRBV9,TRBD2,ASSVQSSGGANTGELF
TRBJ2-2,TRBV27,TRBD2,ASSRKNPGLATGELF
TRBJ2-5,TRBV2,TRBD2,ASSGQLAEQETQY
TRBJ1-5,TRBV6-5,-,AGGGRGENGQPQH
TRBJ1-1,TRBV5-1,-,ASSSIQGSYTEAF
TRBJ1-4,TRBV5-1,TRBD1,ASSGGQGVRYEKLF
TRBJ2-5,TRBV7-9,TRBD2,ASSLRLAGGHQETQY
TRBJ2-3,TRBV19,TRBD1,ASSIGDRGTDTQY
TRBJ1-4,TRBV6-5,TRBD1,ASRDRGDEKLF
TRBJ2-7,TRBV5-4,-,ASSLGSSREQY
TRBJ2-3,TRBV5-4,TRBD2,ASYKRAGGSTDTQY
TRBJ2-3,TRBV11-2,TRBD1,ASSLQGVGDTQY
TRBJ2-5,TRBV30,-,AWSPRVQETQY
TRBJ1-1,TRBV30,TRBD1,ACIQGVDTEAF
TRBJ1-2,TRBV25-1,-,ASSLSQGIANYGYT
TRBJ1-2,TRBV7-9,TRBD1,ASSLGQGDRYGYT
TRBJ2-3,TRBV5-6,TRBD2,ASSRGTIDTQY
TRBJ2-5,TRBV27,-,ASSLLDQETQY
TRBJ1-2,TRBV6-5,-,ASRYREMQGYT
TRBJ1-3,TRBV14,-,ASSQEGALVGNAIY
TRBJ2-5,TRBV7-3,TRBD2,ASSLTSTQTQY
TRBJ1-2,TRBV5-6,-,ASSLGQALPNA
TRBJ2-1,TRBV19,TRBD2,ASSIDSLAGGTRSYNEQF
TRBJ1-6,TRBV6-1,-,ASADRENSPLH
TRBJ1-6,TRBV6-5,-,ASSYGQGPSPLH
TRBJ1-5,TRBV30,TRBD1,AFGQGFDQPQH
TRBJ2-4,TRBV15,TRBD2,ATSRGGSAKNSQY
TRBJ1-1,TRBV6-5,-,ASSDLDGLGAF
TRBJ2-7,TRBV11-1,-,ASSSSYEQY
TRBJ2-5,TRBV7-9,-,ASSGSPDGWETQY
TRBJ2-5,TRBV18,-,ASSPTANQETQY
TRBJ2-3,TRBV9,-,ASSDGQRDTQY
TRBJ1-2,TRBV25-1,TRBD1,ASSLGTGRNYGYT
TRBJ1-4,TRBV4-1,TRBD1,ASSEGPGQGSRKLF
TRBJ1-2,TRBV10-3,TRBD1,AITLSPGQGYGYT
TRBJ1-2,TRBV11-3,TRBD1,ASSQDRWGYGYT
TRBJ2-7,TRBV30,TRBD1,AWSTEGQGHFYEQY
TRBJ1-1,TRBV6-6,TRBD1,ASTPGTGVLNTEAF
TRBJ1-1,TRBV18,TRBD1,ASSGGTGGSQGTEAF
TRBJ2-1,TRBV5-1,TRBD2,ASSMTSGGAYNEQF
TRBJ2-2,TRBV10-1,TRBD1,ASSEGTANTGELF
TRBJ2-2,TRBV4-2,TRBD1,ASSQDSGTGNTGELF
TRBJ1-4,TRBV11-2,-,ASSSTNRLLNEKLF
TRBJ2-1,TRBV7-9,TRBD1,ASSSGQGPNEQF
TRBJ2-5,TRBV5-1,TRBD2,ASSLDGGGNQETQY
TRBJ1-5,TRBV5-4,TRBD1,ASSPTDRGYNQPQH
TRBJ2-3,TRBV9,-,ASTDLGSGITDTQY
TRBJ1-2,TRBV6-6,-,ASTSSYGYT